This T cell receptor beta chain was recorded in a study of T cells in Graves' hyperthyroidism and ophthalmopathy. This clonotype was found many times. TCR beta CDR3 region amplification was performed from RNA transcripts. The HTBI primer set served for first-round RT-PCR of the TCR CDR3. TCRdb itself ran the multiplex PCR reads through MiXCR, one entry per CDR3 protein. This sample has 550,000 to 700,000 distinct CDR3 sequences, with around 46% found just once. The clonotype originates from an adult woman with Graves' disease, either hyperthyroidism or ophthalmopathy (not recorded which). Sequencing used peripheral blood or thyroid tissue (not recorded which).

The DNA for the CDR3 is TGTGCCAGCAGGAAGACATCGGGTAATTCACCCCTCCACTTT. As protein: CASRKTSGNSPLHF. The chain joins TRBV27 to TRBJ1-6; no definite D call. Germline V gene lookup returns CDR1 MNHEY and CDR2 SMNVEV (reference sequence). Trimming pared 6 bases from V and 6 bases from J, leaving 12 bases between. This CDR3 has 14 residues.